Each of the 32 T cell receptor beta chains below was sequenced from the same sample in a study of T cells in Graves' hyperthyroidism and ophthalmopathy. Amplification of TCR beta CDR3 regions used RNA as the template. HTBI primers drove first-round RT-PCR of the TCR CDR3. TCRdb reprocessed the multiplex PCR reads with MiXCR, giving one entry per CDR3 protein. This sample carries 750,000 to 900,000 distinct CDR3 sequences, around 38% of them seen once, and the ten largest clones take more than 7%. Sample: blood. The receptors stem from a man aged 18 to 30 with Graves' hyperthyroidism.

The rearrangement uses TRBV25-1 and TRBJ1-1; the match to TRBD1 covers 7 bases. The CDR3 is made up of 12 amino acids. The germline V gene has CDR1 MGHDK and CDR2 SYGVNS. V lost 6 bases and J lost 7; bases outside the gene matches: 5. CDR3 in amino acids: CASRDQGDEAFF. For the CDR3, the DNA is TGTGCCAGCAGAGATCAGGGGGATGAAGCTTTCTTT.

The CDR3 bases are TGTGCCAGCAGCTTAGGCCTGCTGGGACAGGGTAACTATGGCTACACCTTC. Translating gives CASSLGLLGQGNYGYTF. J is TRBJ1-2 and V is TRBV13, with 9 nucleotides matching TRBD1. This CDR3 region has 17 residues. J lost 1 base, V lost 0 bases, and 6 bases had no gene match. Per the germline V gene, CDR1 is PRHDT and CDR2 is FYEKMQ (reference sequence).

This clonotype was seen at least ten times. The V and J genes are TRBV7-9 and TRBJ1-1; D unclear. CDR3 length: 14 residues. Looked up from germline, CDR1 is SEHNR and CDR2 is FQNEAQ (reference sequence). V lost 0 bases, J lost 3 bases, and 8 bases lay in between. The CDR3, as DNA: TGTGCCAGCAGCTTAGCGGTTCACGACACTGAAGCTTTCTTT. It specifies CASSLAVHDTEAFF.

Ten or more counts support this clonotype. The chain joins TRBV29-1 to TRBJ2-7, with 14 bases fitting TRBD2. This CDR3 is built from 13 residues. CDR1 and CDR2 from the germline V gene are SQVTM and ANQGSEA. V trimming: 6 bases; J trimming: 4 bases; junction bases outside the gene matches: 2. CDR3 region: CSVRTSGRYEQYF. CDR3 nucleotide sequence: TGCAGCGTGAGGACTAGCGGGAGGTACGAGCAGTACTTC.

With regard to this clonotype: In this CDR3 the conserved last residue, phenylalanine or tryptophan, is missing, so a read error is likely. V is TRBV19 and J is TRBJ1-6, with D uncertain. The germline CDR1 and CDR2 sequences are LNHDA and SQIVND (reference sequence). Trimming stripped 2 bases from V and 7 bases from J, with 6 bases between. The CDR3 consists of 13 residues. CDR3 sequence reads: CASSISLNSPLHL. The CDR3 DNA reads TGTGCCAGTAGTATATCGTTGAATTCACCCCTCCACCTT.

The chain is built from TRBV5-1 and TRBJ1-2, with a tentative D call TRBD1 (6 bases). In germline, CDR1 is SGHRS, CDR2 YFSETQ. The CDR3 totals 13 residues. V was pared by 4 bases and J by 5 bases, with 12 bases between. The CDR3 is CASSPRTEYGYTF. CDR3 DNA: TGCGCCAGCAGCCCCCGGACAGAATATGGCTACACCTTC. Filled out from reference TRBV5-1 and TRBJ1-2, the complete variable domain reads KAGVTQTPRYLIKTRGQQVTLSCSPISGHRSVSWYQQTPGQGLQFLFEYFSETQRNKGNFPGRFSGRQFSNSRSEMNVSTLELGDSALYLCASSPRTEYGYTFGSGTRLTVV.

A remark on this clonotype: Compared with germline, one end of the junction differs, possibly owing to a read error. In nucleotides, the CDR3 is TGTGCCAGCAGCCCAGCCGGGACAGGGGCTGGAAACACCATATACTTT. As protein: CASSPAGTGAGNTIYF. The chain couples TRBV7-9 to TRBJ1-3; 10 nucleotides align to TRBD1. Germline V CDR1 and CDR2: SEHNR, FQNEAQ (reference sequence). The CDR3 has 16 amino acids.

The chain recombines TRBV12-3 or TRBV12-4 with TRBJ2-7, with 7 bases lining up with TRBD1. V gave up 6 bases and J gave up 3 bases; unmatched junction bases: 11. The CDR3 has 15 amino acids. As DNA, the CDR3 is TGTGCCAGCAGCAGACAGGGAAATCCTATCTACGAGCAGTACTTC. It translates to CASSRQGNPIYEQYF.

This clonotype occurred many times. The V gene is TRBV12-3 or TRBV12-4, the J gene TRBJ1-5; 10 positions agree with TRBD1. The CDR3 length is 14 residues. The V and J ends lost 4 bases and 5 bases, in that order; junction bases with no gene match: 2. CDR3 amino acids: CASSSTGGYQPQHF. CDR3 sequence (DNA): TGTGCCAGCAGTTCGACAGGGGGCTATCAGCCCCAGCATTTT.

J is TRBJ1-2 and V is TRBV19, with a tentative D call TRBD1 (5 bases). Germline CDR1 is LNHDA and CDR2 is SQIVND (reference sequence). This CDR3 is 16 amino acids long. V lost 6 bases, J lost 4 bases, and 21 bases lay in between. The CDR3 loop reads CASSAPDRFGRYGYTF. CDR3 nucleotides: TGTGCCAGTAGCGCCCCCGACAGATTTGGGCGCTATGGCTACACCTTC.

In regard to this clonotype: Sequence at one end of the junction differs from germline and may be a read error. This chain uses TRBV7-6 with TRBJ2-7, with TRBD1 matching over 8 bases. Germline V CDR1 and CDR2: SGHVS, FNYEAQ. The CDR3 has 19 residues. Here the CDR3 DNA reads TGTGCCAGCAGCCAAATACCCCCACCTCGGGCAGGGGGCTCCCACGAGCAGTACTTC. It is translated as CASSQIPPPRAGGSHEQYF.

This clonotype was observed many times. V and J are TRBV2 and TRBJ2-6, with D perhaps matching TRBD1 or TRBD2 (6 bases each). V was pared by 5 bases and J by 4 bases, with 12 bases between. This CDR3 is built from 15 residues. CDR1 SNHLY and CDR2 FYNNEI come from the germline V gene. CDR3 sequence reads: CASSHRDSGANVLTF. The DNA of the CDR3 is TGTGCCAGCAGTCACAGGGACTCAGGGGCCAACGTCCTGACTTTC.

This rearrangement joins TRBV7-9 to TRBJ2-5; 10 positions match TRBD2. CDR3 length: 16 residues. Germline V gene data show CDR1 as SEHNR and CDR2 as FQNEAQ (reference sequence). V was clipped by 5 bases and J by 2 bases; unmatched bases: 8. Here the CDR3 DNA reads TGTGCCAGCAGCGTGTCGAGCGGGGGGGATCAAGAGACCCAGTACTTC. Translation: CASSVSSGGDQETQYF. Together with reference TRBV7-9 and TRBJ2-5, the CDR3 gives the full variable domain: DTGVSQNPRHKITKRGQNVTFRCDPISEHNRLYWYRQTLGQGPEFLTYFQNEAQLEKSRLLSDRFSAERPKGSFSTLEIQRTEQGDSAMYLCASSVSSGGDQETQYFGPGTRLLVL.

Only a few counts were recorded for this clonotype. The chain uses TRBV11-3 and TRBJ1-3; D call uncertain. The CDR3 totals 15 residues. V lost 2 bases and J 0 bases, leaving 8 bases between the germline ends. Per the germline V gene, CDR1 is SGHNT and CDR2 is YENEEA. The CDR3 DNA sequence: TGTGCCAGCAGCTTACCGGGATACTCTGGAAACACCATATATTTT. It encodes CASSLPGYSGNTIYF. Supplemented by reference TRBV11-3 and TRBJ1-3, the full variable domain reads EAGVVQSPRYKIIEKKQPVAFWCNPISGHNTLYWYLQNLGQGPELLIRYENEEAVDDSQLPKDRFSAERLKGVDSTLKIQPAELGDSAVYLCASSLPGYSGNTIYFGEGSWLTVV.

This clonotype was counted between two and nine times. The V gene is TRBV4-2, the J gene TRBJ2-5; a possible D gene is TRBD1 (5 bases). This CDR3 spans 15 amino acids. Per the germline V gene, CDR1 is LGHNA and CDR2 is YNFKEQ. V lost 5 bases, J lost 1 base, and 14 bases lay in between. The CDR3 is CASSSSPGLQETQYF. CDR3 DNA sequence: TGTGCCAGCAGCTCCTCACCAGGGCTCCAAGAGACCCAGTACTTC.

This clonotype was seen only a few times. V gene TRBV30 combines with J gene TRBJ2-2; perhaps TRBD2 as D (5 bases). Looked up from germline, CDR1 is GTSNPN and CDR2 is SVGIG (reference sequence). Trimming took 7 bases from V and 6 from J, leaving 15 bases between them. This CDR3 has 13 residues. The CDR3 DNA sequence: TGTGCCTCGCGGAGAGGGTCGTCCGGGGAGCTGTTTTTT. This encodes CASRRGSSGELFF.

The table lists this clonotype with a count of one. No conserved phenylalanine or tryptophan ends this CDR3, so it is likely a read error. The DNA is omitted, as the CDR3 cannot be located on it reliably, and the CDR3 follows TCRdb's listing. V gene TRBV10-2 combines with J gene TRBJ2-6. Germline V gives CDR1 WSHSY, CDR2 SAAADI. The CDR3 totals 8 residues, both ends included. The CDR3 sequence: CASSESTL.

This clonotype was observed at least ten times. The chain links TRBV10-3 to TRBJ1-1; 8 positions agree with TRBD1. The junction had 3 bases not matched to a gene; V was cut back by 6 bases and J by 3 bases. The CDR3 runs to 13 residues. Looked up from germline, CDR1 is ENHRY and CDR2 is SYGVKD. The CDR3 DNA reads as TGTGCCATCAGGGACAGGGAGGACACTGAAGCTTTCTTT. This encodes CAIRDREDTEAFF.

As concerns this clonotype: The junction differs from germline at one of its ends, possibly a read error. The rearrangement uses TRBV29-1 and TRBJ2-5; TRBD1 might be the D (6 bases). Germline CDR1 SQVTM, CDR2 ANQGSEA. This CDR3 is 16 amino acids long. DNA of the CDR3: TGCAGCGTTGAAGATCCCCTTGGGGGCGGCCAAGGGACCCAGTACTTC. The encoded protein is CSVEDPLGGGQGTQYF. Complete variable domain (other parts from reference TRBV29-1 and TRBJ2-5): SAVISQKPSRDICQRGTSLTIQCQVDSQVTMMFWYRQQPGQSLTLIATANQGSEATYESGFVIDKFPISRPNLTFSTLTVSNMSPEDSSIYLCSVEDPLGGGQGTQYFGPGTRLLVL.

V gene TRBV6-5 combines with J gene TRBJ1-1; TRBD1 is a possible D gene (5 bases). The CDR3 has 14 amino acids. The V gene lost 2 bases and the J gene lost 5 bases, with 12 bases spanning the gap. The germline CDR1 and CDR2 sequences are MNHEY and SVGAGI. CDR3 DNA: TGTGCCAGCAGTTACGCACCAGGGAGGACTGAAGCTTTCTTT. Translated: CASSYAPGRTEAFF.

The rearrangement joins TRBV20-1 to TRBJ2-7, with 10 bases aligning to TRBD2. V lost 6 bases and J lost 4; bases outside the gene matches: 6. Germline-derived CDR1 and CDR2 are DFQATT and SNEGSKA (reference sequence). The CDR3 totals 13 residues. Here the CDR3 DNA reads TGCAGTGCCGAGCGGGGGGGCCGTTACGAGCAGTACTTC. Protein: CSAERGGRYEQYF.

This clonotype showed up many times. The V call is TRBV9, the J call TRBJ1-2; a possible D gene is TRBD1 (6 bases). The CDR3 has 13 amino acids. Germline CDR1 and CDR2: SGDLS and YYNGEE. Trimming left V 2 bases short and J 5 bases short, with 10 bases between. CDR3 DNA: TGTGCCAGCAGCGTTCAGGGGAAATATGGCTACACCTTC. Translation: CASSVQGKYGYTF.

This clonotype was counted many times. This CDR3 reads CASSFWGQETQYF. The CDR3 DNA reads TGTGCCAGCAGCTTTTGGGGCCAAGAGACCCAGTACTTC. The J gene is TRBJ2-5, the V gene TRBV5-4; D remains unclear. Looked up from germline, CDR1 is SGHNT and CDR2 is YYREEE (reference sequence). The CDR3 is made up of 13 amino acids. V was trimmed by 2 bases and J by 1 base, leaving 6 bases between them. The full variable domain, rest sourced from reference TRBV5-4 and TRBJ2-5, is ETGVTQSPTHLIKTRGQQVTLRCSSQSGHNTVSWYQQALGQGPQFIFQYYREEENGRGNFPPRFSGLQFPNYSSELNVNALELDDSALYLCASSFWGQETQYFGPGTRLLVL.

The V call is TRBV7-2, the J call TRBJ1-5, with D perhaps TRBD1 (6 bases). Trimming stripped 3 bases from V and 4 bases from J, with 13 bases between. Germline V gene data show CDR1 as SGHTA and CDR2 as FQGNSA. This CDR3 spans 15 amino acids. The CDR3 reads CASSFNRDGNQPQHF. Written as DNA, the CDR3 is TGTGCCAGCAGCTTTAACAGGGATGGGAATCAGCCCCAGCATTTT.

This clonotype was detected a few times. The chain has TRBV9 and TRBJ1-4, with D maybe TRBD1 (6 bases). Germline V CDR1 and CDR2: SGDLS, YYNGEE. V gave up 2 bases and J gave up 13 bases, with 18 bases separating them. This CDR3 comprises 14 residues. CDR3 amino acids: CASSVGTGLGGLFF. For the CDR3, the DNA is TGTGCCAGCAGCGTCGGAACAGGGCTCGGGGGACTGTTTTTT.

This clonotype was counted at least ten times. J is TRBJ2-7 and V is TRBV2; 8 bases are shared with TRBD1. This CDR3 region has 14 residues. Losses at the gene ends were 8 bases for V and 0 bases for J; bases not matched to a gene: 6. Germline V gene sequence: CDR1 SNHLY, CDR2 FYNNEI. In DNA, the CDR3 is TGTGCCAGCGTAAGACAGGGGAGCTCCTACGAGCAGTACTTC. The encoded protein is CASVRQGSSYEQYF.

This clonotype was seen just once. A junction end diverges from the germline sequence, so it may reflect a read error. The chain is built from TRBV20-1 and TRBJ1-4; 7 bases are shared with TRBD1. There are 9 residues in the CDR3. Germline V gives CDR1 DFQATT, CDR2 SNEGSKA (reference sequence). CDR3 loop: CSAKPGQLF. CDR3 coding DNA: TGCAGTGCCAAACCGGGACAGCTTTTT.

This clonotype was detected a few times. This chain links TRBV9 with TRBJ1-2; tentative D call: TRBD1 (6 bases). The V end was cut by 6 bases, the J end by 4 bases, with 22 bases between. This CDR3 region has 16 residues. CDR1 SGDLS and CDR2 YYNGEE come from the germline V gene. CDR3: CASTQGEIRGPYGYTF. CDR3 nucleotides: TGTGCCAGCACCCAGGGAGAGATTCGGGGGCCCTATGGCTACACCTTC.

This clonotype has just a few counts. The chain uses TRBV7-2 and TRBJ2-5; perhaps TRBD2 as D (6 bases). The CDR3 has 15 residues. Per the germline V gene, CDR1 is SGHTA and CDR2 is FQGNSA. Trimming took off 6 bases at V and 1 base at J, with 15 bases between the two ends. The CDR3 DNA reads TGTGCCAGCAGACCCACTTTAGCGGTCCAAGAGACCCAGTACTTC. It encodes CASRPTLAVQETQYF. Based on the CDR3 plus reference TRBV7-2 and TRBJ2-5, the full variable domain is GAGVSQSPSNKVTEKGKDVELRCDPISGHTALYWYRQSLGQGLEFLIYFQGNSAPDKSGLPSDRFSAERTGGSVSTLTIQRTQQEDSAVYLCASRPTLAVQETQYFGPGTRLLVL.

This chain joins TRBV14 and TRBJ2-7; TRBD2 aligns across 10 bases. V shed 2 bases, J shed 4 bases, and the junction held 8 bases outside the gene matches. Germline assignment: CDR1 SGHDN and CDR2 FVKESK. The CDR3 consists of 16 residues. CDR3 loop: CASSQRAGTSDYEQYF. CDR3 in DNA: TGTGCCAGCAGCCAAAGGGCCGGGACTAGCGATTACGAGCAGTACTTC.

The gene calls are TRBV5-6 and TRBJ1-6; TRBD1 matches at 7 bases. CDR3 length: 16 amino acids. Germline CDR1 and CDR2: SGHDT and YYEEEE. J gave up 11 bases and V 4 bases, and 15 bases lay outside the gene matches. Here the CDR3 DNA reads TGTGCCAGCAGCCAGGGGACAGATGATTTGAGGGCACCCCTCCACTTT. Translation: CASSQGTDDLRAPLHF.

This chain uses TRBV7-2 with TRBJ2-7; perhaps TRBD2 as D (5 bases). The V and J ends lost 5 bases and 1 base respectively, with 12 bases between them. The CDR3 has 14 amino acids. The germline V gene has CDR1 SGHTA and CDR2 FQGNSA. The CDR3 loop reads CASSPRGISYEQYF. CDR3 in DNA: TGTGCCAGCAGCCCTCGAGGGATTTCCTACGAGCAGTACTTC.